This TCR beta chain was observed in a study of cytomegalovirus exposure and HLA in healthy donors. The PCR used 60 Vbeta and 13 Jbeta primers. The data were produced by immunoSEQ multiplex PCR, yet TCRdb's version contains in-frame clones alone and is incomplete. The data show around 130,000 clones, approximately 80% seen once. On this clone itself: No antigen is known for it.

Study outcomes and limitations: Rarity held for most TCR sequences, but there were some public TCRs that occurred in many donors.

The clonotype was recovered from a woman aged 35 to 49 in good health and CMV-seronegative. Specimen: PBMCs.

The CDR3 DNA sequence: TGTGCCAGCAGCGACGGGACACACTCTGAAGCTTTCTTT. It specifies CASSDGTHSEAFF. This chain joins TRBV11-1 and TRBJ1-1; D perhaps matches TRBD1 (6 bases). This CDR3 comprises 13 residues. Germline V gene sequence: CDR1 SGHAT, CDR2 FQDESV (reference sequence). The V and J ends lost 5 bases and 6 bases respectively, with 13 bases between them.